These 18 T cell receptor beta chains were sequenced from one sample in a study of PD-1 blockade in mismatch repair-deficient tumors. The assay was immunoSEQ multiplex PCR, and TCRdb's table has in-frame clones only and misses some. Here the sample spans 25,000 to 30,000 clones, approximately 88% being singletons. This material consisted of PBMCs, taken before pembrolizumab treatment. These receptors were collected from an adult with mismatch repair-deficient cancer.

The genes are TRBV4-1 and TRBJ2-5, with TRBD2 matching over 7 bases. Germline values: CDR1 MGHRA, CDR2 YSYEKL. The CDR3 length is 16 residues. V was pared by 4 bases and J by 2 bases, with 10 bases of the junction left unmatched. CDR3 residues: CASSLVAGTVQETQYF. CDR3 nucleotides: TGCGCCAGCAGCCTAGTAGCGGGTACAGTTCAAGAGACCCAGTACTTC.

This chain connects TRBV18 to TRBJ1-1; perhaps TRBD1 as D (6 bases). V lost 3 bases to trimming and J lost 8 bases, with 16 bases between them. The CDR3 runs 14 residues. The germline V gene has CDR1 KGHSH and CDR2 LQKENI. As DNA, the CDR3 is TGTGCCAGCTCACCTACAGGGTTTACATACGAAGCTTTCTTT. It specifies CASSPTGFTYEAFF.

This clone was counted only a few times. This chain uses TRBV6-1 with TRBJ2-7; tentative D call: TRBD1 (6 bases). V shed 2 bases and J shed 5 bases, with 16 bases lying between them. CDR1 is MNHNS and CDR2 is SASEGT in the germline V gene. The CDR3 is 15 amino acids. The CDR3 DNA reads TGTGCCAGCAGTGAACCGAAACAGGGTGGCAACGAGCAGTACTTC. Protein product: CASSEPKQGGNEQYF.

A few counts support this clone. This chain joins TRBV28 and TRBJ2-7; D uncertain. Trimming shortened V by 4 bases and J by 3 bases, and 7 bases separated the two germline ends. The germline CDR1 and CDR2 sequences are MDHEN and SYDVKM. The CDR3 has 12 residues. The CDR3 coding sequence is TGTGCCAGCAGTTCCGGGTACTACGAGCAGTACTTC. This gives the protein CASSSGYYEQYF.

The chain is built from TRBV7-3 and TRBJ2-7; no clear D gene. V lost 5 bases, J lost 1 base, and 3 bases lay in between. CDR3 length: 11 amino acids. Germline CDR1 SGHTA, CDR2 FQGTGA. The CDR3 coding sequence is TGTGCCAGCAGCCCATCCTACGAGCAGTACTTC. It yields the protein CASSPSYEQYF.

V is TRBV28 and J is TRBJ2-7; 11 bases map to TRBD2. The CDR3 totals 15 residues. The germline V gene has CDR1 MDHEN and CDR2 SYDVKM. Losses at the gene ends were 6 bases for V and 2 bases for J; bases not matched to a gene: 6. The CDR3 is CASSSSGRFPYEQYF. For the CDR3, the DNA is TGTGCCAGCAGCTCTAGCGGGAGGTTCCCCTACGAGCAGTACTTC.

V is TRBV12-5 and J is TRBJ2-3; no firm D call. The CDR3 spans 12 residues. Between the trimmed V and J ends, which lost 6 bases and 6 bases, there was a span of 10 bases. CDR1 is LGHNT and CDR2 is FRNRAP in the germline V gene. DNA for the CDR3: TGTGCTAGTGGCACCTTAGTCGATACGCAGTATTTT. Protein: CASGTLVDTQYF.

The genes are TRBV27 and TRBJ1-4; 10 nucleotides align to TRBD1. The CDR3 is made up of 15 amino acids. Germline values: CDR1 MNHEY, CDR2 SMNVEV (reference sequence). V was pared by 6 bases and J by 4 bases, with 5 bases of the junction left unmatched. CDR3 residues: CASSRRDRGNEKLFF. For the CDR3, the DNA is TGTGCCAGCAGCCGTAGGGACAGGGGTAATGAAAAACTGTTTTTT.

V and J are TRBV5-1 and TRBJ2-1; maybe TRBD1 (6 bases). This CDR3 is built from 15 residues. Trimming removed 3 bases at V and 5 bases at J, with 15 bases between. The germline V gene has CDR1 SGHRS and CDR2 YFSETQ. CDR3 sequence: CASSSFPGQNNEQFF. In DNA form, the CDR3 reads TGCGCCAGCAGCTCATTCCCGGGACAAAACAATGAGCAGTTCTTC.

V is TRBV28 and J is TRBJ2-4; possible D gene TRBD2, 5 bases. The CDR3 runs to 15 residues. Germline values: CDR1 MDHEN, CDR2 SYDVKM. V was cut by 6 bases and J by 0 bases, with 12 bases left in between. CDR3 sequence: CASSPRGLAKNIQYF. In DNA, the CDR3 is TGTGCCAGCAGCCCTCGGGGTCTAGCCAAAAACATTCAGTACTTC.

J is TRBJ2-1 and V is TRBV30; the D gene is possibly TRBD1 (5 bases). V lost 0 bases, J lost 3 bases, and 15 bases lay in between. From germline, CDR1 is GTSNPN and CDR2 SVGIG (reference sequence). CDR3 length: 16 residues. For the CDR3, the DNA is TGTGCCTGGAGTGTAGTTGGACATCGCCTCTACAATGAGCAGTTCTTC. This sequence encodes CAWSVVGHRLYNEQFF.

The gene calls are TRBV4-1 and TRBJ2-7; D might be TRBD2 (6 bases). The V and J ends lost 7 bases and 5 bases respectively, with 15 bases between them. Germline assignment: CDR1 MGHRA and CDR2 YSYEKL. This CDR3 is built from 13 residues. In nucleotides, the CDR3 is TGCGCCAGCAATACGGGAGATCTAGACGAGCAGTACTTC. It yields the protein CASNTGDLDEQYF.

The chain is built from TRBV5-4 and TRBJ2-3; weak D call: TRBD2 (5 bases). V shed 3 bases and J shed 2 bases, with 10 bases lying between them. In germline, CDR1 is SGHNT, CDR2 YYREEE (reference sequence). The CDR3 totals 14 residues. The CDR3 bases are TGTGCCAGCAGCTGGGCTAGCCTCACAGATACGCAGTATTTT. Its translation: CASSWASLTDTQYF.

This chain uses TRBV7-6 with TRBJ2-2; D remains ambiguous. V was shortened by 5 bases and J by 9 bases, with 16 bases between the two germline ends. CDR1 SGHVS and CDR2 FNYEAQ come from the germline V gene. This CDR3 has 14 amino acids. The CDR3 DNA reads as TGTGCCAGCAGCGACCCGTCTAGGAGATGGGAGCTGTTTTTT. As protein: CASSDPSRRWELFF.

CDR3 DNA sequence: TGTGCCAGTAGTCAGGACAGCTACAATCAGCCCCAGCATTTT. Protein product: CASSQDSYNQPQHF. The chain has TRBV19 and TRBJ1-5; maybe TRBD1 (6 bases). The germline gives CDR1 LNHDA, CDR2 SQIVND (reference sequence). Trimming shortened V by 5 bases and J by 3 bases, and 11 bases separated the two germline ends. This CDR3 is 14 amino acids long.

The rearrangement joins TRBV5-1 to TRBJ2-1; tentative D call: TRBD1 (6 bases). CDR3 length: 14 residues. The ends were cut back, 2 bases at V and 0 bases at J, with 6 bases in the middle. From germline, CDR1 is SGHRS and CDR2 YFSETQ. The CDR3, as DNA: TGCGCCAGCAGCTTAGGGGGCTCCTACAATGAGCAGTTCTTC. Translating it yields CASSLGGSYNEQFF.

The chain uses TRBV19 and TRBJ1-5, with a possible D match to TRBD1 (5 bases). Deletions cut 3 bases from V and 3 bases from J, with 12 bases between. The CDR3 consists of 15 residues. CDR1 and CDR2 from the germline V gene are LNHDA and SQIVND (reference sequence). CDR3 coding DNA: TGTGCCAGTAGTATTGTGACAGCTAACAATCAGCCCCAGCATTTT. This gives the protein CASSIVTANNQPQHF.

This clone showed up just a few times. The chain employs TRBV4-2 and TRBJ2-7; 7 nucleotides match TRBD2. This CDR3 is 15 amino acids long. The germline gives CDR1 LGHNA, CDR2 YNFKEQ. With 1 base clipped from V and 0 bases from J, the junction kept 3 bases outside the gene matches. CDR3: CASSQVREASYEQYF. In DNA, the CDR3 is TGTGCCAGCAGCCAAGTCCGGGAGGCCTCCTACGAGCAGTACTTC.